This T cell receptor (beta chain) was profiled in a study of pediatric ulcerative colitis. Study details: Ulcerative colitis patients had pancolitis or left-sided colitis, with confirming histology.

General observations from the study: Acute severe colitis showed lower rectal diversity from clonal expansions. Blood-derived T cells may be present in rectal pinch biopsies. Two rectal CDR3 clonotypes occurred in all ulcerative colitis patients.

During colonoscopy, one to two rectal pinch biopsies were collected. CDR1 LGHNA and CDR2 YNFKEQ come from the germline V gene. The CDR3 extends over 16 amino acids. J gave up 5 bases and V 2 bases, and 4 bases lay outside the gene matches. This clone showed up just a few times. Its antigen is currently unknown. Measured with immunoSEQ multiplex PCR; TCRdb has only the in-frame clones, and not every one. The data contain tens of thousands of clones, over 60% of them singletons. This clonotype originated in a boy aged 10-17 years with severe ulcerative colitis. The sequencing input was gut tissue. The genes are TRBV4-2 and TRBJ2-3; 13 bases agree with TRBD2. The CDR3 loop reads CASSQTSGGAVDTQYF. CDR3 bases: TGTGCCAGCAGCCAAACTAGCGGGGGGGCCGTAGATACGCAGTATTTT.